These 10 T cell receptor beta chains came from one sample sequenced in a study of blood T cell repertoires in COVID-19. The protocol was immunoSEQ multiplex PCR, while the TCRdb copy is restricted to in-frame clones and leaves out a portion. The sample gives about 70,000 clones, around nine tenths of which show up once; 8.5% is in the top ten. Sequencing was done on a sample of peripheral blood. All receptors derive from a human donor in a cohort sampled during active COVID-19.

The gene calls are TRBV7-9 and TRBJ1-2; 9 bases map to TRBD1. The trim removed 5 bases at V and 1 base at J, leaving 17 bases unmatched. The CDR3 consists of 19 residues. Germline loops: CDR1 SEHNR, CDR2 FQNEAQ (reference sequence). In DNA form, the CDR3 reads TGTGCCAGCAGCCCACCCACGCCAGGGGACAGGGAACTTAACTATGGCTACACCTTC. This gives the protein CASSPPTPGDRELNYGYTF.

The chain links TRBV28 to TRBJ1-4; D possibly corresponds to TRBD1 (6 bases). The CDR3 length is 15 residues. The germline V and J ends were trimmed by 3 bases and 13 bases, with 21 bases remaining between them. From germline, CDR1 is MDHEN and CDR2 SYDVKM. The CDR3: CASSFLGQRVKGLFF. The CDR3 region has the DNA TGTGCCAGCAGTTTCCTTGGACAGAGGGTTAAGGGACTGTTTTTT.

This chain connects TRBV18 to TRBJ2-7; D gene unclear. Germline CDR1 is KGHSH and CDR2 is LQKENI. Trimming left V 0 bases short and J 2 bases short, with 11 bases between. This CDR3 has 15 residues. This chain's CDR3 is CASSPPGVTPYEQYF. In DNA, the CDR3 is TGTGCCAGCTCACCACCGGGCGTGACCCCCTACGAGCAGTACTTC.

This chain links TRBV19 with TRBJ2-7, with 8 nucleotides matching TRBD1. Looked up from germline, CDR1 is LNHDA and CDR2 is SQIVND (reference sequence). The CDR3 contains 16 residues. The V gene end was trimmed by 3 bases and the J gene end by 0 bases; junction bases not matched to a gene: 7. CDR3 in amino acids: CASSMGQGAYSYEQYF. Here the CDR3 DNA reads TGTGCCAGTAGTATGGGCCAGGGGGCTTACTCCTACGAGCAGTACTTC. Full variable domain (outside the CDR3, taken from reference TRBV19 and TRBJ2-7): DGGITQSPKYLFRKEGQNVTLSCEQNLNHDAMYWYRQDPGQGLRLIYYSQIVNDFQKGDIAEGYSVSREKKESFPLTVTSAQKNPTAFYLCASSMGQGAYSYEQYFGPGTRLTVT.

This chain links TRBV11-1 with TRBJ2-3; 10 bases match TRBD2. Germline-derived CDR1 and CDR2 are SGHAT and FQDESV (reference sequence). This CDR3 has 15 amino acids. V was pared by 5 bases and J by 2 bases, with 4 bases of the junction left unmatched. The CDR3 DNA sequence: TGTGCCAGCAGCGCTGGACTAGCGGTCACAGATACGCAGTATTTT. Translation gives CASSAGLAVTDTQYF.

This clone was observed once. The chain recombines TRBV11-2 with TRBJ2-6; unclear D gene. Germline V gene lookup returns CDR1 SGHAT and CDR2 FQNNGV. The CDR3 contains 16 residues. The V gene lost 2 bases and the J gene lost 0 bases, with 8 bases spanning the gap. The CDR3 reads CASSLSPVSGANVLTF. CDR3 sequence (DNA): TGTGCCAGCAGCTTAAGCCCGGTCTCTGGGGCCAACGTCCTGACTTTC. The full variable domain, in which reference TRBV11-2 and TRBJ2-6 provide the parts outside the CDR3, is EAGVAQSPRYKIIEKRQSVAFWCNPISGHATLYWYQQILGQGPKLLIQFQNNGVVDDSQLPKDRFSAERLKGVDSTLKIQPAKLEDSAVYLCASSLSPVSGANVLTFGAGSRLTVL.

This clone was seen a single time. The rearrangement links TRBV6-2 or TRBV6-3 to TRBJ1-1, with a tentative D call TRBD1 (5 bases). The CDR3 runs to 14 residues. Per germline, CDR1 MNHEY and CDR2 SVGEGT. The V and J ends lost 2 bases and 5 bases respectively, with 12 bases between them. CDR3 coding DNA: TGTGCCAGCAGTTACCAGGGTTCGACGACTGAAGCTTTCTTT. Protein sequence: CASSYQGSTTEAFF.

This chain links TRBV9 with TRBJ2-7; 7 nucleotides line up with TRBD1. This CDR3 contains 15 residues. The V gene's germline CDR1 is SGDLS and CDR2 YYNGEE. The V gene end was trimmed by 3 bases and the J gene end by 2 bases; junction bases not matched to a gene: 8. The CDR3 coding sequence is TGTGCCAGCAGCGAAACCGGGACAGCTACCTACGAGCAGTACTTC. It is translated as CASSETGTATYEQYF.

This chain connects TRBV12-3 or TRBV12-4 to TRBJ1-2; D unclear. The CDR3 contains 13 residues. V lost 7 bases and J 4 bases, leaving 13 bases between the germline ends. CDR3 bases: TGTGCCAGCAACCCCGGTAGCGCCTATGGCTACACCTTC. Translated: CASNPGSAYGYTF.

The J gene is TRBJ2-7, the V gene TRBV29-1; 7 bases agree with TRBD2. V shed 5 bases and J 2 bases; nucleotides not matched to a gene: 9. CDR3 length: 14 residues. Germline CDR1 SQVTM, CDR2 ANQGSEA. This CDR3 is CSVPRAGDPYEQYF. The CDR3 bases are TGCAGCGTTCCCCGTGCGGGGGATCCCTACGAGCAGTACTTC.